A selection of T cell receptor beta chains follows, all from one sample in a study of CD4+ T cells in melanoma. Profiled with immunoSEQ multiplex PCR; TCRdb holds only in-frame clones, not every one. The sample carries 20,000 or so clones, roughly 73% recorded once. These receptors were obtained from a human donor with melanoma. Each CDR3 is given without its conserved first and last residue.

>TRBV5-5|TRBJ1-5
ASSTSEDRGPYQPQH
>TRBV10-3|TRBJ2-5
AISPRGETQY
>TRBV2|TRBJ2-5
ASRKGLAGVETQY
>TRBV6-5|TRBJ2-1
ASSYSSGVYNEQF
>TRBV5-6|TRBJ2-1
ASSGRGMWNEQF
>TRBV20-1|TRBJ1-1
SARVNTEAF
>TRBV5-8|TRBJ1-2
ASSPGRGLSGYT
>TRBV5-6|TRBJ1-2
ASSLDRSYGYT
>TRBV21-1|TRBJ1-1
ASSNKFEGRNTEAF
>TRBV2|TRBJ1-5
ASSQGSGNQPQH
>TRBV10-3|TRBJ1-4
AISEMGNEKLF
>TRBV6-1|TRBJ1-5
ASRRRGRVQPQH
>TRBV5-1|TRBJ2-2
ASSPLPGQGKGTTGELF
>TRBV5-1|TRBJ1-1
ASSPGTVGLGTEAF